The T cell receptor beta chain described here comes from a study of blood T cell repertoires in COVID-19. The wider study: Samples representing acute and convalescent COVID-19 were sourced from the United States, Italy and Spain. Nucleic acid was either cDNA or gDNA, and it came from T cells, B-cell-depleted T cells, or PBMCs.

In the authors' methods: Researchers report that nucleated cell counts were estimated from reference gene primer amplification. Assay used: immunoSEQ multiplex PCR; TCRdb lists only in-frame clones, some missing. The DNA was the basis for D and trimming; V, J and clone size are from that table. Of around 46,000 clones in the sample, roughly 80% were seen once. CDR1 is KGHDR and CDR2 is SFDVKD in the germline V gene. The CDR3 is 12 amino acids. Trimming removed 10 bases at V and 0 bases at J, with 6 bases between. The origin of this receptor is a man between 40 and 49 years old with acute or convalescent COVID-19. The chain joins TRBV24-1 to TRBJ2-1; D not certain. The sequenced sample was peripheral blood. CDR3 loop: CATRDSYNEQFF. As DNA, the CDR3 is TGTGCCACTCGAGACTCCTACAATGAGCAGTTCTTC.